The next 15 T cell receptor beta chains were all read from a single sample in a study of blood T cell repertoires in COVID-19. Sequenced by immunoSEQ multiplex PCR; TCRdb stores in-frame clones only, minus some. The profile shows 220,000 or so clones, 86% of them singletons. The material sequenced was peripheral blood. Source of these receptors: a woman aged 45-65 years with COVID-19, enrolled during active disease.

The chain links TRBV6-6 to TRBJ1-2; D is ambiguous. Trimming took off 3 bases at V and 3 bases at J, with 8 bases between the two ends. The CDR3 totals 13 residues. CDR1 is MNHNY and CDR2 is SVGAGI in the germline V gene (reference sequence). CDR3 sequence: CASSYSADYGYTF. CDR3 nucleotides: TGTGCCAGCAGTTATTCTGCGGACTATGGCTACACCTTC.

The rearrangement joins TRBV27 to TRBJ2-5; D is unclear. The CDR3 totals 14 residues. Trimming left V 3 bases short and J 0 bases short, with 8 bases between. Germline lookup yields CDR1 MNHEY and CDR2 SMNVEV (reference sequence). In DNA, the CDR3 is TGTGCCAGCAGTTTGACTGCGTACCAAGAGACCCAGTACTTC. Protein sequence: CASSLTAYQETQYF.

A single count supports this clone. V is TRBV6-2 or TRBV6-3 and J is TRBJ1-5; tentative D call: TRBD1 (6 bases). Germline V lookup: CDR1 MNHEY, CDR2 SVGEGT. The CDR3 spans 16 residues. Trimming shortened V by 5 bases and J by 4 bases, and 18 bases separated the two germline ends. In DNA, the CDR3 is TGTGCCAGCAGTGCCGAAACACTAACAGGGAATCAGCCCCAGCATTTT. Translation gives CASSAETLTGNQPQHF.

The genes are TRBV29-1 and TRBJ1-5; maybe TRBD1 (5 bases). CDR1 is SQVTM, CDR2 ANQGSEA, per germline. V was pared by 6 bases and J by 5 bases, with 14 bases between. The CDR3 extends over 13 amino acids. CDR3 region: CSVRVSRDQPQHF. CDR3 DNA sequence: TGCAGCGTCCGTGTATCCAGGGATCAGCCCCAGCATTTT.

The chain uses TRBV14 and TRBJ2-5; perhaps TRBD2 as D (5 bases). The germline gives CDR1 SGHDN, CDR2 FVKESK. The CDR3 is made up of 16 amino acids. Trimming stripped 0 bases from V and 4 bases from J, with 15 bases between. In DNA, the CDR3 is TGTGCCAGCAGCCAAGATCGGAGGTTTGGAGGAGAGACCCAGTACTTC. Translated: CASSQDRRFGGETQYF.

This chain connects TRBV27 to TRBJ1-2, with TRBD1 matching over 8 bases. CDR1 is MNHEY and CDR2 is SMNVEV in the germline V gene (reference sequence). The CDR3 totals 14 residues. V dropped 5 bases and J dropped 8; count of bases not matched to a gene: 10. The DNA of the CDR3 is TGTGCCAGCAGTCTCTCAGGGGGCGCTGGGGGCTACACCTTC. This sequence encodes CASSLSGGAGGYTF.

CDR3 DNA: TGTGCCAGTAGTATACAACATAACATGAACACTGAAGCTTTCTTT. Its translation is CASSIQHNMNTEAFF. The V and J genes are TRBV19 and TRBJ1-1; no clear D. The CDR3 extends over 15 amino acids. CDR1 and CDR2 (germline): LNHDA, SQIVND (reference sequence). Trimming stripped 2 bases from V and 0 bases from J, with 10 bases between.

This clone was observed at least ten times. The chain has TRBV19 and TRBJ2-1, with TRBD1 identical over 8 bases. Germline assignment: CDR1 LNHDA and CDR2 SQIVND (reference sequence). J was trimmed by 15 bases and V by 5 bases; bases with no gene match: 12. CDR3 length: 13 residues. The CDR3 is CASSGKQGVLWFF. The DNA for the CDR3 is TGTGCCAGTAGTGGCAAACAGGGGGTCTTGTGGTTCTTC.

The chain has TRBV18 and TRBJ1-1, with D uncertain. The germline V and J ends were trimmed by 8 bases and 7 bases, with 17 bases remaining between them. Germline V gene sequence: CDR1 KGHSH, CDR2 LQKENI. This CDR3 has 13 residues. CDR3 in amino acids: CASRPQEVGEAFF. Here the CDR3 DNA reads TGTGCCAGCCGACCTCAGGAGGTTGGTGAAGCTTTCTTT.

The chain carries TRBV27 and TRBJ2-2, with 10 bases matching TRBD2. The V and J ends lost 2 bases and 1 base, in that order; junction bases with no gene match: 4. CDR1 is MNHEY and CDR2 is SMNVEV in the germline V gene (reference sequence). The CDR3 runs to 17 residues. The CDR3 region has the DNA TGTGCCAGCAGTTTAAGTAGCGGGGGGCTGAACACCGGGGAGCTGTTTTTT. Encoded protein: CASSLSSGGLNTGELFF.

The chain joins TRBV18 to TRBJ1-2; 7 nucleotides agree with TRBD1. CDR3 length: 13 residues. Germline values: CDR1 KGHSH, CDR2 LQKENI. The V and J ends lost 3 bases and 6 bases, in that order; junction bases with no gene match: 4. CDR3 region: CASSPTGPDGYTF. The CDR3 DNA is TGTGCCAGCTCACCGACAGGGCCCGATGGCTACACCTTC.

For this clone: A junction end diverges from the germline sequence, so it may reflect a read error. V usage is TRBV24-1 and J usage is TRBJ1-2, with D maybe TRBD1 (5 bases). From germline, CDR1 is KGHDR and CDR2 SFDVKD. This CDR3 has 13 residues. CDR3 loop: CATRDGGRGDYTF. The CDR3 nucleotides read TGTGCCACCCGTGATGGAGGGCGAGGGGACTACACCTTC.

The rearrangement links TRBV6-5 to TRBJ1-2; 10 positions agree with TRBD1. Germline CDR1 is MNHEY and CDR2 is SVGAGI. V trimming: 6 bases; J trimming: 6 bases; junction bases outside the gene matches: 1. CDR3 size: 12 residues. The CDR3 DNA sequence: TGTGCCAGCAGGGGGACAGGGGATGGCTACACCTTC. Its translation is CASRGTGDGYTF.

The V and J genes are TRBV6-6 and TRBJ2-3; D call uncertain. The CDR3 loop spans 14 amino acids. In germline, CDR1 is MNHNY, CDR2 SVGAGI (reference sequence). V shed 8 bases and J shed 2 bases, with 14 bases lying between them. The CDR3 loop reads CASLSYGYTDTQYF. The CDR3 DNA sequence: TGTGCCAGCTTATCATACGGGTACACAGATACGCAGTATTTT.

The chain combines TRBV5-6 with TRBJ2-7, with 7 bases lining up with TRBD2. Germline loops: CDR1 SGHDT, CDR2 YYEEEE. CDR3 length: 14 residues. J gave up 3 bases and V 4 bases, and 7 bases lay outside the gene matches. CDR3 sequence: CASSPGGDSYEQYF. CDR3 coding DNA: TGTGCCAGCAGCCCGGGGGGTGACAGCTACGAGCAGTACTTC.